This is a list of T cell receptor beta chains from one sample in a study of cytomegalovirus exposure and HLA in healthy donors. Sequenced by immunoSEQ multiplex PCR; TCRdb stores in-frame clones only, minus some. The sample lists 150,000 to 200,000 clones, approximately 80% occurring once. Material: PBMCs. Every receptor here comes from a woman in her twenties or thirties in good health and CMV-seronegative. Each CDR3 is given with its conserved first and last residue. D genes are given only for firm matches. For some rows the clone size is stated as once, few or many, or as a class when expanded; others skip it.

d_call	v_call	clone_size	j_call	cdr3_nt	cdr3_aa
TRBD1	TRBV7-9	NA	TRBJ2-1	TGTGCCAGCAGCGATACCGAAATGACAGGGAGTAGCTCCTACAATGAGCAGTTCTTC	CASSDTEMTGSSSYNEQFF
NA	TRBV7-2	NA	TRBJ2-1	TGTGCCAGCAGCTTTTTGACGGGTGAGCAGTTCTTC	CASSFLTGEQFF
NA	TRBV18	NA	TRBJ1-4	TGTGCCAGCTCACCGCGACAGGACACTAATGAAAAACTGTTTTTT	CASSPRQDTNEKLFF
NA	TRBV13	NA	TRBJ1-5	TGTGCCAGCAGCTTAGGAGCGGACAGCGAGTATAGCAATCAGCCCCAGCATTTT	CASSLGADSEYSNQPQHF
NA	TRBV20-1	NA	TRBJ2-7	TGCAGTGCTTCTATAAGTCGGGAGCAGTACTTC	CSASISREQYF
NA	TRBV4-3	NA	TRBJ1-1	TGCGCCAGCAGCCAAGAAAGAGTGAACACTGAAGCTTTCTTT	CASSQERVNTEAFF
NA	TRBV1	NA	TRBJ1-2	TGCACCAGCAGCCAAGATTGGCCAGGGGGTGCCTATGGCTACACCTTC	CTSSQDWPGGAYGYTF
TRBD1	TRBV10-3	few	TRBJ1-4	TGTGCCACACGCCGGGACAGTCGTAATGAAAAACTGTTTTTT	CATRRDSRNEKLFF
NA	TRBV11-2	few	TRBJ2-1	TGTGCCAGCCACCACAGCTCCTACAATGAGCAGTTCTTC	CASHHSSYNEQFF
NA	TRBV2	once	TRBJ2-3	TGTGCCAGCAGGGCGGGCACAGATACGCAGTATTTT	CASRAGTDTQYF
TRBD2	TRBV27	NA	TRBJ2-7	TGTGCCAGCAGTTATGGGACTAGCCTCTACGAGCAGTACTTC	CASSYGTSLYEQYF
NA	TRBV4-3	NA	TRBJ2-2	TGCGCCAGCAGCCAAGATTGGGTGAGGAACGCCGGGGAGCTGTTTTTT	CASSQDWVRNAGELFF
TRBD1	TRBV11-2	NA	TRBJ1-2	TGTGCCAGCAGCTCCGGGACAGCCTATGGCTACACCTTC	CASSSGTAYGYTF
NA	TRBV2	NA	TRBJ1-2	TGTGCCAGCAGGGCCGACGGGTATGGCTACACCTTC	CASRADGYGYTF
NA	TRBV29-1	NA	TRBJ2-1	TGCAGCGTTGAGGGGGGACTTTACAATGAGCAGTTCTTC	CSVEGGLYNEQFF
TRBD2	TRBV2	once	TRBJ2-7	TGTGCCAGCAGTGAGGGACTAGCGGGAGCCACCAGCTCCTACGAGCAGTACTTC	CASSEGLAGATSSYEQYF
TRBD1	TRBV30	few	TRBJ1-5	TGTGCCTGGAGTGTAGGTGGACAGGTGATAAATCAGCCCCAGCATTTT	CAWSVGGQVINQPQHF
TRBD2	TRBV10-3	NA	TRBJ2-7	TGTGCCATCAGCCCCTTGTTTCTAGCGGGAGGTGCCTACGAGCAGTACTTC	CAISPLFLAGGAYEQYF
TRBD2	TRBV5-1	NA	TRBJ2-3	TGCGCCAGCAGCCCCCGTTACGGGGGGGATACGCAGTATTTT	CASSPRYGGDTQYF
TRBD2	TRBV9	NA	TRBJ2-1	TGTGCCAGCAGCAAGACTAGCGGGAGTATAAGCCATGAGCAGTTCTTC	CASSKTSGSISHEQFF
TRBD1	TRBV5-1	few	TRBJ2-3	TGCGCCAGCAGCGACCGGGACAGAACAGATACGCAGTATTTT	CASSDRDRTDTQYF
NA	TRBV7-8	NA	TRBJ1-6	TGTGCCAGCAGCTTAGCGGCGCGGGCTAATTCACCCCTCCACTTT	CASSLAARANSPLHF
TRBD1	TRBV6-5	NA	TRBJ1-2	TGTGCCAGCAGTTACCGCGACAGGGCCTATGGCTACACCTTC	CASSYRDRAYGYTF
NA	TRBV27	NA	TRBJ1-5	TGTGCCAGCAGTCTCACAGGGATGAATCAGCCCCAGCATTTT	CASSLTGMNQPQHF
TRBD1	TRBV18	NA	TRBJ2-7	TGTGCCAGCTCACCCGGACAGGGCAATCTCCAGCAGTACTTC	CASSPGQGNLQQYF
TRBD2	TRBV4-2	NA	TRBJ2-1	TGTGCCAGCAGCCAACGACTAGCGGGGATGTCCTACAATGAGCAGTTCTTC	CASSQRLAGMSYNEQFF
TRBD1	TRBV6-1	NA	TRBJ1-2	TGTGCCAGCCGTGGGGGGACAGTCAACTATGGCTACACCTTC	CASRGGTVNYGYTF
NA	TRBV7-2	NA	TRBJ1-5	TGTGCCAGCAGCTCCCTACTGCAGCCCCAGCATTTT	CASSSLLQPQHF
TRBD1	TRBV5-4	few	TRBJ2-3	TGTGCCAGCAGCATAGACAGGGGGCCCCGCACAGATACGCAGTATTTT	CASSIDRGPRTDTQYF
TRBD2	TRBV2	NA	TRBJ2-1	TGTGCCAGCAGAACCCTAGCGGGATCGCAGTTCTTC	CASRTLAGSQFF
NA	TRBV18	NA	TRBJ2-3	TGTGCCAGCTCACCTATTCAGACAGCAGATACGCAGTATTTT	CASSPIQTADTQYF
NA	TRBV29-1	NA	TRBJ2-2	TGCAGCGCCGCGATGGGCCGCGGGGAGCTGTTTTTT	CSAAMGRGELFF